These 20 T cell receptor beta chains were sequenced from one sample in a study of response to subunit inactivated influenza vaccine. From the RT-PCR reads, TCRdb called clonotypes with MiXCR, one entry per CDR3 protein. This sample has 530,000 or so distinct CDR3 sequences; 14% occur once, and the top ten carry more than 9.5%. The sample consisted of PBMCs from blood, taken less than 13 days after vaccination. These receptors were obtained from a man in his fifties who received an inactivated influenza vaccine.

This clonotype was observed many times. CDR3 bases: TGCAGCGTCCTCCGGGACCTTGGGGGCGGACTGTTTTTT. Translated, it gives CSVLRDLGGGLFF. This chain uses TRBV29-1 with TRBJ1-4, with D perhaps matching TRBD1 (6 bases). CDR3 length: 13 residues. V dropped 6 bases and J dropped 13 bases, with 21 bases sitting between them. In germline, CDR1 is SQVTM, CDR2 ANQGSEA.

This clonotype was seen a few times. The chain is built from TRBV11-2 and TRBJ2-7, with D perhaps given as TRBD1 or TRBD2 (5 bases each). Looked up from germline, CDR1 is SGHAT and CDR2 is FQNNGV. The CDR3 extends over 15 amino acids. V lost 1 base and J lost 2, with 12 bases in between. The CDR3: CASSLVSQGPYEQYF. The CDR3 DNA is TGTGCCAGCAGCTTAGTGTCCCAGGGACCCTACGAGCAGTACTTC.

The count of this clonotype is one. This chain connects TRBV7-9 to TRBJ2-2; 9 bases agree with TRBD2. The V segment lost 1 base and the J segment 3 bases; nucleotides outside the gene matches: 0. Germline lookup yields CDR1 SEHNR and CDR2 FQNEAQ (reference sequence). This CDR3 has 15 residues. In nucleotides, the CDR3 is TGTGCCAGCAGCTTAGTAGCGGGAGACACCGGGGAGCTGTTTTTT. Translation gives CASSLVAGDTGELFF.

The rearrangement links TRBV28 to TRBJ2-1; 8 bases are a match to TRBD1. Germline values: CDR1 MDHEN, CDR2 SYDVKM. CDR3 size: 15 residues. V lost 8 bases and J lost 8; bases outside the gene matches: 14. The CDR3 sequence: CASGTLTGDGDEQFF. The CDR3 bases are TGTGCCAGCGGAACTCTGACAGGGGACGGGGATGAGCAGTTCTTC.

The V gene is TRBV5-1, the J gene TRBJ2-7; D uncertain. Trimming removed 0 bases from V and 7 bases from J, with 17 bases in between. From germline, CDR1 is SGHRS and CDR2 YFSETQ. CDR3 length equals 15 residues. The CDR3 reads CASSLAENYVREQYF. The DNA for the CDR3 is TGCGCCAGCAGCTTGGCCGAGAATTACGTTAGGGAGCAGTACTTC.

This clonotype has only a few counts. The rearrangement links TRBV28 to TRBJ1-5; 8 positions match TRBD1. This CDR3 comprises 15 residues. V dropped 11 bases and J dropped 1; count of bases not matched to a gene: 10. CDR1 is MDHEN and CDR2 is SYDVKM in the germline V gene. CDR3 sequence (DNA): TGTGCCGCCCGGGACAGGATGATCAGCAATCAGCCCCAGCATTTT. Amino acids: CAARDRMISNQPQHF.

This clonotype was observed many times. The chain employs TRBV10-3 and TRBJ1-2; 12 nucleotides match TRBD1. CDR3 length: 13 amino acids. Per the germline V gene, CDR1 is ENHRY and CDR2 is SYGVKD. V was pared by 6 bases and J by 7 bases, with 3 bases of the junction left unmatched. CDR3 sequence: CAISRDRGPGYTF. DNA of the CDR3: TGTGCCATCAGCAGGGACAGGGGGCCTGGCTACACCTTC.

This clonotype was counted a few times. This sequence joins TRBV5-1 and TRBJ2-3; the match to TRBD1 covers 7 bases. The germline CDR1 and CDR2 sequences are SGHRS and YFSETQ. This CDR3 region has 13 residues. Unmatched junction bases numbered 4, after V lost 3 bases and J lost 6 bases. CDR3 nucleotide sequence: TGCGCCAGCAGCTCGACGACAGGGGATACGCAGTATTTT. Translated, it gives CASSSTTGDTQYF.

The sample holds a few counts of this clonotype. CDR3 coding DNA: TGTGCCAGCAGTGCGGAGGGACTAAGCAATCAGCCCCAGCATTTT. Translation gives CASSAEGLSNQPQHF. The rearrangement uses TRBV2 and TRBJ1-5; weak D call: TRBD1 (5 bases). The CDR3 runs 15 residues. V was cut by 4 bases and J by 1 base, with 11 bases left in between. Germline CDR1 reads SNHLY; CDR2 reads FYNNEI.

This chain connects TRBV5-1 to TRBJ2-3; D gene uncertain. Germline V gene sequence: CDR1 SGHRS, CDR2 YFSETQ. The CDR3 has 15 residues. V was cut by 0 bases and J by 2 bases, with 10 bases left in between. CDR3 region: CASSLGAKFTDTQYF. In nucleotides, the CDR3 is TGCGCCAGCAGCTTGGGAGCAAAATTCACAGATACGCAGTATTTT. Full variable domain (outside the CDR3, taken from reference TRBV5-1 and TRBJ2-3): KAGVTQTPRYLIKTRGQQVTLSCSPISGHRSVSWYQQTPGQGLQFLFEYFSETQRNKGNFPGRFSGRQFSNSRSEMNVSTLELGDSALYLCASSLGAKFTDTQYFGPGTRLTVL.

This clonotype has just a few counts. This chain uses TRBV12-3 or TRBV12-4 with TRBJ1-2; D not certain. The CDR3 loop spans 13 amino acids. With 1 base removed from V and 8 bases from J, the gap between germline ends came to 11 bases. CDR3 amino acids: CASSLGVFFGYTF. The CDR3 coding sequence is TGTGCCAGCAGTTTAGGGGTTTTCTTCGGCTACACCTTC.

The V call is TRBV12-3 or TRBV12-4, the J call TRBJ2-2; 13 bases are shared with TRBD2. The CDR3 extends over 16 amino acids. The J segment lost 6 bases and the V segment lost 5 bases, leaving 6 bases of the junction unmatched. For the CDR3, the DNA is TGTGCCAGCAGTAAAGGACTAGCGGGAGCGGCCGGGGAGCTGTTTTTT. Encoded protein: CASSKGLAGAAGELFF.

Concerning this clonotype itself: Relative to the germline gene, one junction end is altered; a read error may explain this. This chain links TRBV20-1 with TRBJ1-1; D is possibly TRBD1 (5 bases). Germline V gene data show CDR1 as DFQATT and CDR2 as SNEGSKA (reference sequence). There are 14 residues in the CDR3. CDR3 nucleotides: TGCAGTGCCCCCCGGATCCGGTCGGACACTGAAGCCTTCTTT. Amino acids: CSAPRIRSDTEAFF.

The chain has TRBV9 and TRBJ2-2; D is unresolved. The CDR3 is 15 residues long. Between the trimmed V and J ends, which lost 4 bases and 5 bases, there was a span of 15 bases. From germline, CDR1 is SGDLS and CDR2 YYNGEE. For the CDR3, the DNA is TGTGCCAGCAGCCCACGATATCTAGGGACCGGGGAGCTGTTTTTT. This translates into CASSPRYLGTGELFF.

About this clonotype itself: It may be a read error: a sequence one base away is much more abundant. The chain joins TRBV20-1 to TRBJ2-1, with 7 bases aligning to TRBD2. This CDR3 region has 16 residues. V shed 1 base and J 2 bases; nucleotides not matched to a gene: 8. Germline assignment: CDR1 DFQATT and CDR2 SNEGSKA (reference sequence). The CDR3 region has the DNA TGCAGTGCTAGAGGATATCTAGCGGTCCCCTACAATGAGCAGTTCTTC. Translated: CSARGYLAVPYNEQFF.

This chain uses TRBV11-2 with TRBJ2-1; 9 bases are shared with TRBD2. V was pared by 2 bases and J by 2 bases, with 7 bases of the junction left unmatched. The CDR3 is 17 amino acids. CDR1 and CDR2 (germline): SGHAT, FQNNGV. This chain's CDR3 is CASSLMSGRITYNEQFF. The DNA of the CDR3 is TGTGCCAGCAGCTTAATGAGCGGGAGGATCACCTACAATGAGCAGTTCTTC.

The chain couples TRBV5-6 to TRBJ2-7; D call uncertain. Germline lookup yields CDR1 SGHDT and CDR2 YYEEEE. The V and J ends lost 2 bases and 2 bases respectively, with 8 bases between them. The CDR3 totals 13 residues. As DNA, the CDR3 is TGTGCCAGCAGCTTATCCACTGCCTACGAGCAGTACTTC. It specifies CASSLSTAYEQYF.

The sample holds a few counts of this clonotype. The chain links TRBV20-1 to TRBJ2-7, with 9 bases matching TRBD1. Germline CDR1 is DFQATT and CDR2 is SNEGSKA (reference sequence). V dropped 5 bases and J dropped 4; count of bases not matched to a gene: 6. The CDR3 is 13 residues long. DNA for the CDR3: TGCAGTGCTTCCCCGGACAGGGGATACGAGCAGTACTTC. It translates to CSASPDRGYEQYF.

The CDR3, as DNA: TGTGCCACCAGTGATCCAAAAGGCGACAGACCCACAGATACGCAGTATTTT. As protein: CATSDPKGDRPTDTQYF. The chain recombines TRBV24-1 with TRBJ2-3, with D maybe TRBD1 (5 bases). The V end was cut by 3 bases, the J end by 2 bases, with 17 bases between. Germline CDR1 reads KGHDR; CDR2 reads SFDVKD. The CDR3 contains 17 residues.

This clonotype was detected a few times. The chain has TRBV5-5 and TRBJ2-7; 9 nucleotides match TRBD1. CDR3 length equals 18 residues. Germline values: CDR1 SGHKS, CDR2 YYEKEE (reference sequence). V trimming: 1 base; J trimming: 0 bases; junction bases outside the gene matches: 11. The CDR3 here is CASSLRSTGTGSSYEQYF. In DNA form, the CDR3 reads TGTGCCAGCAGCTTGAGGAGTACAGGGACAGGGAGCTCCTACGAGCAGTACTTC.